The 3 T cell receptor beta chains below come from one sample, sequenced in a study of shared clonotypes between healthy human individuals. Libraries were prepared by immunoSEQ multiplex PCR; TCRdb keeps only in-frame clonotypes and omits some of them. The sample yields over a million clones, roughly 70% seen once. Sequenced input: memory CD4+ T cells sorted from blood. The subset was: CD45RA-negative fraction. The source is a man younger than 35 in good health.

This clone was detected once. The J gene is TRBJ2-1, the V gene TRBV5-6; D call uncertain. Trimming stripped 2 bases from V and 0 bases from J, with 12 bases between. The CDR3 runs to 16 residues. Germline lookup yields CDR1 SGHDT and CDR2 YYEEEE. Here the CDR3 DNA reads TGTGCCAGCAGCTTTGTGTCGGCTAGCTCCTACAATGAGCAGTTCTTC. Translating gives CASSFVSASSYNEQFF.

The chain employs TRBV11-2 and TRBJ2-3; 10 bases align to TRBD2. Germline V gives CDR1 SGHAT, CDR2 FQNNGV. This CDR3 is 16 amino acids long. The V gene end was trimmed by 1 base and the J gene end by 3 bases; junction bases not matched to a gene: 4. CDR3 amino acids: CASSLGTSGNTDTQYF. The CDR3 nucleotides read TGTGCCAGCAGCTTAGGGACTAGCGGAAATACAGATACGCAGTATTTT.

V gene TRBV9 combines with J gene TRBJ2-5; D gene unclear. CDR1 and CDR2 (germline): SGDLS, YYNGEE. Trimming left V 0 bases short and J 0 bases short, with 9 bases between. This CDR3 spans 15 amino acids. CDR3 DNA: TGTGCCAGCAGCGTAGAAGCGCCACACCAAGAGACCCAGTACTTC. It codes for CASSVEAPHQETQYF.